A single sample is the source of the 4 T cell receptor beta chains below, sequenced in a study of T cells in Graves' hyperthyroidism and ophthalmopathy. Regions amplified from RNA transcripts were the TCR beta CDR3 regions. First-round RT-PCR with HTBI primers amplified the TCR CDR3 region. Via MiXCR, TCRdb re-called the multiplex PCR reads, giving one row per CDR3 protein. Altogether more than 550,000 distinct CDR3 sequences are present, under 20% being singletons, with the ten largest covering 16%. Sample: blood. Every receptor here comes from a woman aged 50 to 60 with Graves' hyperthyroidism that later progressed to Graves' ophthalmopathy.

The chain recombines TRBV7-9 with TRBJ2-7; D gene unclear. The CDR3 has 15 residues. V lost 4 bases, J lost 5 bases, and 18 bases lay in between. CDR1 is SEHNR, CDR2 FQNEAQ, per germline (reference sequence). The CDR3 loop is CASSSEKNMLDEQYF. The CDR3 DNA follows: TGTGCCAGCAGCTCCGAGAAGAATATGTTGGACGAGCAGTACTTC. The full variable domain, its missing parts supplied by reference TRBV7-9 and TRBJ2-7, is DTGVSQNPRHKITKRGQNVTFRCDPISEHNRLYWYRQTLGQGPEFLTYFQNEAQLEKSRLLSDRFSAERPKGSFSTLEIQRTEQGDSAMYLCASSSEKNMLDEQYFGPGTRLTVT.

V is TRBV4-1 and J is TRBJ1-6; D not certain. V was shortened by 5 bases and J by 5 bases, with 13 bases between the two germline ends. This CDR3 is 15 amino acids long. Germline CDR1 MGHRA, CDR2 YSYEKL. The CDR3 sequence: CASSRSPSDNSPLHF. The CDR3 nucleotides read TGCGCCAGCAGCAGATCTCCCTCAGATAATTCACCCCTCCACTTT.

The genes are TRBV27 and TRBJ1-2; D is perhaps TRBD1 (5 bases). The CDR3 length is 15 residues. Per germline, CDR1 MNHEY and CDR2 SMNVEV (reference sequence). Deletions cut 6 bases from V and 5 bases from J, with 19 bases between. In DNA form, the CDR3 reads TGTGCCAGCAGGGCTTTACAAGACAGCTCGTATGGCTACACCTTC. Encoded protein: CASRALQDSSYGYTF.

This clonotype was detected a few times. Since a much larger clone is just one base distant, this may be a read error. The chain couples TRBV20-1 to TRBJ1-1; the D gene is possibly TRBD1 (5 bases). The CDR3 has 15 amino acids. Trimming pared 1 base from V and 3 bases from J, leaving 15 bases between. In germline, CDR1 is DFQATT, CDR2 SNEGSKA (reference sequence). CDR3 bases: TGCAGTGCTAGAGTGGCCGCGACAGACTACACTGAAGCTTTCTTT. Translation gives CSARVAATDYTEAFF.